The present T cell receptor beta chain was sequenced within a study of cytomegalovirus exposure and HLA in healthy donors. Trimming left V 3 bases short and J 2 bases short, with 14 bases between. There are 15 residues in the CDR3. Germline assignment: CDR1 KGHSH and CDR2 LQKENI. Amplification used 60 Vbeta primers and 13 Jbeta primers. Sequencing was performed with immunoSEQ multiplex PCR; in TCRdb, only in-frame clones are kept and a portion is missing. The sample shows approximately 160,000 clones, around 85% of them seen only once. The sequencing sample was made of PBMCs. The receptor was derived from a human donor in good health. The chain combines TRBV18 with TRBJ2-7, with a weak D call TRBD2 (6 bases). CDR3 in DNA: TGTGCCAGCTCACCCTTCCCGGGGGAGACCTACGAGCAGTACTTC. Translation: CASSPFPGETYEQYF.